This T cell receptor (beta chain) was sequenced during a study of beta chain features in type 1 diabetes. Study as a whole: Sorted cell examination encompassed about 110,000,000 cells across all samples. Study-level findings and limits: Shorter TCRB CDR3s, moderately but significantly so, marked every one of the four CD4+ subsets in Type 1 diabetes patients. Patients with type 1 diabetes showed fewer VDJ junction insertions and more deletions.

Between the trimmed V and J ends, which lost 8 bases and 2 bases, there was a span of 16 bases. The germline V gene has CDR1 MDHEN and CDR2 SYDVKM. The CDR3 totals 15 residues. This clone was observed a few times. Its antigen is as yet unknown. The investigators reverse transcribed all of the isolated RNA, so they sequenced expressed TCRB transcripts. The average output of naive, central memory and regulatory T cell samples was millions of reads. The assay was immunoSEQ multiplex PCR, and TCRdb's table has in-frame clones only and misses some. The table has some 270,000 clones, 11% seen once. By way of CD45RO/CCR7/CD25/CD127/CD95/CD27, the CD4+ regulatory, stem cell-like memory, central memory and naive cells were sorted.

The chain links TRBV28 to TRBJ2-1; D is perhaps TRBD2 (7 bases). The sequence was obtained from a man aged 30-40 years with type 1 diabetes. Input material: naive CD4+ T cells from blood. In DNA, the CDR3 is TGTGCCAGCTATTCGCGGGGGCGGCCCTACAATGAGCAGTTCTTC. Its protein product is CASYSRGRPYNEQFF.